This T cell receptor (beta chain) was sequenced during a study of response to subunit inactivated influenza vaccine. Of note for this clonotype: Its antigen is not known.

Trimming took 7 bases from V and 5 from J, leaving 18 bases between them. The CDR3 has 14 amino acids. MiXCR, applied by TCRdb to the RT-PCR reads, yields one record per CDR3 protein. The repertoire holds roughly 630,000 distinct CDR3 sequences, with around 15% as singletons. Findings of the study overall: The authors suggested that few new T cells are recruited per seasonal influenza vaccination.

The starting material was PBMCs from blood, obtained less than 15 days before vaccination. This TCR was sampled from a man aged 50 to 59 who received an inactivated influenza vaccine. The V gene is TRBV12-3 or TRBV12-4, the J gene TRBJ2-7; possibly TRBD1 for D (6 bases). CDR3 protein: CASTKGGVKNEQYF. DNA for the CDR3: TGTGCCAGCACCAAAGGGGGAGTCAAAAACGAGCAGTACTTC.